Listed below are T cell receptor beta chains from one sample, sequenced in a study of T cells in localized non-small cell lung cancer. The protocol was immunoSEQ multiplex PCR, while the TCRdb copy is restricted to in-frame clones and leaves out a portion. The sample includes 12,000 or so clones, around 88% seen only once; the top ten take around 20%. This specimen consisted of peripheral blood, obtained before any cancer treatment. These receptors all come from a male donor aged 60 or over with stage I lung adenocarcinoma. CDR3s include the opening cysteine and the closing phenylalanine or tryptophan. Each record gives: V gene, clone size, J gene, D gene, CDR3 DNA, CDR3 protein. A D gene is named only where the DNA matches it firmly. Not every row has a clone size; where given, it reads once, few, many or a size class.

v_call: TRBV5-4
clone_size: -
j_call: TRBJ2-5
d_call: -
cdr3_nt: TGTGCCAGCAGCTTGGCCTTCAGAGGACAAGAGACCCAGTACTTC
cdr3_aa: CASSLAFRGQETQYF

v_call: TRBV28
clone_size: -
j_call: TRBJ1-4
d_call: TRBD1
cdr3_nt: TGTGCCAGCAGTCCCCGGGACAGGGGGGAAAAACTGTTTTTT
cdr3_aa: CASSPRDRGEKLFF

v_call: TRBV20-1
clone_size: few
j_call: TRBJ2-7
d_call: -
cdr3_nt: TGCAGTGTCGCTGACGAGCAGTACTTC
cdr3_aa: CSVADEQYF

v_call: TRBV25-1
clone_size: -
j_call: TRBJ2-2
d_call: -
cdr3_nt: TGTGCCAGCAGTGAATACACGGGAGCAACCCGGACCGGGGAGCTGTTTTTT
cdr3_aa: CASSEYTGATRTGELFF

v_call: TRBV29-1
clone_size: -
j_call: TRBJ2-2
d_call: -
cdr3_nt: TGCAGCGTTGCCAGGGGGGGAAACACCGGGGAGCTGTTTTTT
cdr3_aa: CSVARGGNTGELFF

v_call: TRBV19
clone_size: -
j_call: TRBJ2-2
d_call: TRBD1
cdr3_nt: TGTGCCAGTAGTGTACCGGGACAGCACACCGGGGAGCTGTTTTTT
cdr3_aa: CASSVPGQHTGELFF

v_call: TRBV5-4
clone_size: -
j_call: TRBJ1-4
d_call: TRBD1
cdr3_nt: TGTGCCAGCAGCGGCACAGGGGTCGGTGAAAAACTGTTTTTT
cdr3_aa: CASSGTGVGEKLFF

v_call: TRBV19
clone_size: -
j_call: TRBJ1-5
d_call: -
cdr3_nt: TGTGCCAGTAGATTGGGCGGCAGAGAGGTTGAAAAGCCCCAGCATTTT
cdr3_aa: CASRLGGREVEKPQHF

v_call: TRBV18
clone_size: -
j_call: TRBJ2-3
d_call: -
cdr3_nt: TGTGCCAGCTCACCCGGCAGGCCTGACACAGATACGCAGTATTTT
cdr3_aa: CASSPGRPDTDTQYF

v_call: TRBV10-3
clone_size: -
j_call: TRBJ2-7
d_call: TRBD1
cdr3_nt: TGTGCCATCAGTGAGGCCCGGGACAGCTCCTACGAGCAGTACTTC
cdr3_aa: CAISEARDSSYEQYF

v_call: TRBV30
clone_size: few
j_call: TRBJ1-1
d_call: -
cdr3_nt: TGTGCCTGGTCCCCCTCCGCCACTGAAGCTTTCTTT
cdr3_aa: CAWSPSATEAFF

v_call: TRBV2
clone_size: -
j_call: TRBJ1-5
d_call: -
cdr3_nt: TGTGCCAGCAGTGAACAGGGGAGAGGCAATCAGCCCCAGCATTTT
cdr3_aa: CASSEQGRGNQPQHF

v_call: TRBV27
clone_size: -
j_call: TRBJ1-1
d_call: -
cdr3_nt: TGTGCCAGCAGCTCGAAGACGGCCTCGAACACTGAAGCTTTCTTT
cdr3_aa: CASSSKTASNTEAFF

v_call: TRBV28
clone_size: -
j_call: TRBJ1-1
d_call: -
cdr3_nt: TGTGCCAGCAGTTTAATTGGGTATGAAGCTTTCTTT
cdr3_aa: CASSLIGYEAFF

v_call: TRBV6-1
clone_size: few
j_call: TRBJ1-4
d_call: -
cdr3_nt: TGTGCCAGCGGACAGAGTGCAACTAATGAAAAACTGTTTTTT
cdr3_aa: CASGQSATNEKLFF

v_call: TRBV2
clone_size: -
j_call: TRBJ1-5
d_call: -
cdr3_nt: TGTGCCACTAACAGGGACGGGGGCAATCAGCCCCAGCATTTT
cdr3_aa: CATNRDGGNQPQHF

v_call: TRBV29-1
clone_size: -
j_call: TRBJ2-7
d_call: -
cdr3_nt: TGCAGCGTTTCGATTCAGCGGATCCGGGACAAGTCCTACGAGCAGTACTTC
cdr3_aa: CSVSIQRIRDKSYEQYF

v_call: TRBV5-4
clone_size: -
j_call: TRBJ2-1
d_call: TRBD2
cdr3_nt: TGTGCCAGCAGCTCCCCGGGACTAGCCTGGGATGAGCAGTTCTTC
cdr3_aa: CASSSPGLAWDEQFF

v_call: TRBV2
clone_size: once
j_call: TRBJ2-2
d_call: -
cdr3_nt: TGTGCCAGCGTCGTCGGGGACCTGAACACCGGGGAGCTGTTTTTT
cdr3_aa: CASVVGDLNTGELFF

v_call: TRBV28
clone_size: once
j_call: TRBJ1-1
d_call: TRBD1
cdr3_nt: TGTGCCAGCAGTTCGTTGACAGGGTTGTCTGAAGCTTTCTTT
cdr3_aa: CASSSLTGLSEAFF

v_call: TRBV6-4
clone_size: -
j_call: TRBJ1-2
d_call: TRBD1
cdr3_nt: TGTGCCAGCAGGAGGGACAGCGGGGCCTATGGCTACACCTTC
cdr3_aa: CASRRDSGAYGYTF

v_call: TRBV18
clone_size: -
j_call: TRBJ1-2
d_call: -
cdr3_nt: TGTGCCAGCTCACCAGGGCGCCGGGGGCATGGCTACACCTTC
cdr3_aa: CASSPGRRGHGYTF

v_call: TRBV4-1
clone_size: once
j_call: TRBJ1-2
d_call: TRBD1
cdr3_nt: TGCGCCAGCAGCCCGGGACAGGGGGCCCGGAACTATGGCTACACCTTC
cdr3_aa: CASSPGQGARNYGYTF

v_call: TRBV28
clone_size: -
j_call: TRBJ1-2
d_call: -
cdr3_nt: TGTGCCAGCAAGGGTGCCATTTCCTCAGCTAACTATGGCTACACCTTC
cdr3_aa: CASKGAISSANYGYTF

v_call: TRBV2
clone_size: once
j_call: TRBJ1-5
d_call: -
cdr3_nt: TGTGCCAGCAGGTCAGGGTTATTTCTGCCCCAGCATTTT
cdr3_aa: CASRSGLFLPQHF

v_call: TRBV6-6
clone_size: -
j_call: TRBJ1-5
d_call: TRBD1
cdr3_nt: TGTGCCAGCAGTTACATCCGGGACAGGGGTCAGCCCCAGCATTTT
cdr3_aa: CASSYIRDRGQPQHF

v_call: TRBV5-4
clone_size: -
j_call: TRBJ1-2
d_call: -
cdr3_nt: TGTGCCAGCAGCTTGGGATTGGGGGCGCGTAGTGGCTACACCTTC
cdr3_aa: CASSLGLGARSGYTF

v_call: TRBV6-4
clone_size: -
j_call: TRBJ2-2
d_call: TRBD1
cdr3_nt: TGTGCCAGCAGCCGGACAGGGTTGGGGGTAGAGGAGCTGTTTTTT
cdr3_aa: CASSRTGLGVEELFF

v_call: TRBV20-1
clone_size: -
j_call: TRBJ1-3
d_call: -
cdr3_nt: TGCAGTCCTATCTGGGGAAACACCATATATTTT
cdr3_aa: CSPIWGNTIYF

v_call: TRBV28
clone_size: -
j_call: TRBJ1-2
d_call: TRBD1
cdr3_nt: TGTGCCAGCAGTTTATTCACAGGGGGAAACCTTGGCTACACCTTC
cdr3_aa: CASSLFTGGNLGYTF

v_call: TRBV28
clone_size: -
j_call: TRBJ2-7
d_call: -
cdr3_nt: TGTGCCAGCATCCCTCCCGGCTTCTCCGAGCAGTACTTC
cdr3_aa: CASIPPGFSEQYF

v_call: TRBV7-9
clone_size: once
j_call: TRBJ2-7
d_call: -
cdr3_nt: TGTGCCAGCAACGCTGACTCTCCTGGGGAGCAGTACTTC
cdr3_aa: CASNADSPGEQYF